These T cell receptor beta chains were read from a single sample in a study of graft-versus-host responses after intestinal transplantation. Libraries were prepared by immunoSEQ multiplex PCR; TCRdb keeps only in-frame clonotypes and omits some of them. The sample includes 96,000 or so clones, 80% to 95% of them seen just once. Their antigens remain unidentified. This sample comprised unstimulated CD4+ T cells sorted from spleen or lymph node cells, obtained before intestinal transplant. All receptors derive from a human donor who received an intestinal transplant. CDR3s include the opening cysteine and the closing phenylalanine or tryptophan. The order of the fields is clone size, D gene, V gene, J gene, CDR3 protein, CDR3 DNA. The D gene is left open where the match is weak. Rows give clone size only sometimes, using once, few, many, or a class for an expanded clone.

abundance: NA; d_gene: NA; v_gene: TRBV7-9; j_gene: TRBJ2-1; CDR3aa: CASSLGNAGNEQFF; CDR3nt: TGTGCCAGCAGCTTAGGGAACGCGGGCAATGAGCAGTTCTTC
abundance: NA; d_gene: NA; v_gene: TRBV28; j_gene: TRBJ2-7; CDR3aa: CASSLLGREQYF; CDR3nt: TGTGCCAGCAGTTTATTGGGGCGGGAGCAGTACTTC
abundance: NA; d_gene: NA; v_gene: TRBV5-1; j_gene: TRBJ2-7; CDR3aa: CASGPGLTAYEQYF; CDR3nt: TGCGCCAGCGGGCCGGGACTGACAGCCTACGAGCAGTACTTC
abundance: NA; d_gene: TRBD1; v_gene: TRBV5-6; j_gene: TRBJ1-1; CDR3aa: CASSPPPTGGGTEAFF; CDR3nt: TGTGCCAGCAGCCCGCCGCCCACAGGGGGCGGAACTGAAGCTTTCTTT
abundance: NA; d_gene: NA; v_gene: TRBV18; j_gene: TRBJ2-3; CDR3aa: CASSPGPSSPDTQYF; CDR3nt: TGTGCCAGCTCACCAGGTCCTAGCTCCCCCGATACGCAGTATTTT
abundance: NA; d_gene: TRBD2; v_gene: TRBV9; j_gene: TRBJ2-1; CDR3aa: CASSVGSGGDNEQFF; CDR3nt: TGTGCCAGCAGCGTAGGTAGCGGGGGAGACAATGAGCAGTTCTTC
abundance: once; d_gene: TRBD1; v_gene: TRBV11-1; j_gene: TRBJ2-2; CDR3aa: CASSLGRQGANTGELFF; CDR3nt: TGTGCCAGCAGCTTAGGCCGACAGGGGGCGAACACCGGGGAGCTGTTTTTT
abundance: NA; d_gene: TRBD1; v_gene: TRBV7-2; j_gene: TRBJ1-2; CDR3aa: CASSAQGVGYTF; CDR3nt: TGTGCCAGCAGCGCACAGGGGGTGGGCTACACCTTC
abundance: NA; d_gene: NA; v_gene: TRBV5-1; j_gene: TRBJ2-3; CDR3aa: CASSLVTGSTDTQYF; CDR3nt: TGCGCCAGCAGCTTGGTTACAGGGAGTACAGATACGCAGTATTTT
abundance: once; d_gene: NA; v_gene: TRBV5-1; j_gene: TRBJ1-1; CDR3aa: CASSLLGGSKAFF; CDR3nt: TGCGCCAGCAGCCTCCTTGGAGGGAGCAAAGCTTTCTTT
abundance: NA; d_gene: TRBD2; v_gene: TRBV6-1; j_gene: TRBJ2-3; CDR3aa: CASSARTSGADTQYF; CDR3nt: TGTGCCAGCAGTGCCAGGACTAGCGGGGCGGATACGCAGTATTTT
abundance: NA; d_gene: NA; v_gene: TRBV19; j_gene: TRBJ1-1; CDR3aa: CASSIQRGILDTEAFF; CDR3nt: TGTGCCAGTAGTATCCAAAGGGGAATATTGGACACTGAAGCTTTCTTT
abundance: once; d_gene: NA; v_gene: TRBV6-5; j_gene: TRBJ2-3; CDR3aa: CASSRQGSSDTQYF; CDR3nt: TGTGCCAGCAGTCGGCAGGGGAGTTCAGATACGCAGTATTTT
abundance: NA; d_gene: NA; v_gene: TRBV2; j_gene: TRBJ2-3; CDR3aa: CASSRETGFTDTQYF; CDR3nt: TGTGCCAGCAGTAGGGAGACGGGATTCACAGATACGCAGTATTTT
abundance: NA; d_gene: TRBD2; v_gene: TRBV7-6; j_gene: TRBJ2-7; CDR3aa: CASSISMGLAGVRGYEQYF; CDR3nt: TGTGCCAGCAGTATAAGTATGGGACTAGCGGGAGTGAGGGGCTACGAGCAGTACTTC
abundance: NA; d_gene: NA; v_gene: TRBV10-3; j_gene: TRBJ2-3; CDR3aa: CAISESLGANTDTQYF; CDR3nt: TGTGCCATCAGTGAGTCCTTGGGGGCCAACACAGATACGCAGTATTTT
abundance: NA; d_gene: NA; v_gene: TRBV5-6; j_gene: TRBJ1-1; CDR3aa: CASSLRGSTEAFF; CDR3nt: TGTGCCAGCAGCTTGAGGGGTAGCACTGAAGCTTTCTTT
abundance: NA; d_gene: NA; v_gene: TRBV10-3; j_gene: TRBJ2-1; CDR3aa: CAISPRGYNEQFF; CDR3nt: TGTGCCATCAGCCCTCGGGGTTACAATGAGCAGTTCTTC
abundance: NA; d_gene: TRBD2; v_gene: TRBV10-3; j_gene: TRBJ2-1; CDR3aa: CAISESPSGYSYNEQFF; CDR3nt: TGTGCCATCAGTGAGTCGCCTAGCGGATACTCCTACAATGAGCAGTTCTTC
abundance: once; d_gene: NA; v_gene: TRBV10-3; j_gene: TRBJ2-5; CDR3aa: CAISQPGETQYF; CDR3nt: TGTGCCATCAGCCAGCCGGGAGAGACCCAGTACTTC
abundance: NA; d_gene: NA; v_gene: TRBV28; j_gene: TRBJ2-7; CDR3aa: CASSFGRGVYEQYF; CDR3nt: TGTGCCAGCAGCTTTGGCCGGGGAGTCTACGAGCAGTACTTC
abundance: NA; d_gene: TRBD2; v_gene: TRBV7-2; j_gene: TRBJ2-7; CDR3aa: CASSIPGTSSYEQYF; CDR3nt: TGTGCCAGCAGTATTCCGGGGACTAGCTCCTACGAGCAGTACTTC
abundance: NA; d_gene: TRBD1; v_gene: TRBV7-8; j_gene: TRBJ2-7; CDR3aa: CASSFRDRGIYEQYF; CDR3nt: TGTGCCAGCAGCTTCCGGGACAGGGGAATTTACGAGCAGTACTTC
abundance: NA; d_gene: TRBD1; v_gene: TRBV2; j_gene: TRBJ2-6; CDR3aa: CASRRQGSGANVLTF; CDR3nt: TGTGCCAGCAGACGACAGGGGTCAGGGGCCAACGTCCTGACTTTC
abundance: once; d_gene: TRBD1; v_gene: TRBV5-1; j_gene: TRBJ2-1; CDR3aa: CASSLSGTEQFF; CDR3nt: TGCGCCAGCAGCTTGTCCGGGACAGAACAGTTCTTC
abundance: NA; d_gene: TRBD2; v_gene: TRBV28; j_gene: TRBJ2-1; CDR3aa: CSHPMRDYLGANEQFF; CDR3nt: TGTTCCCACCCAATGAGGGACTATTTAGGGGCCAATGAGCAGTTCTTC
abundance: NA; d_gene: TRBD1; v_gene: TRBV29-1; j_gene: TRBJ1-1; CDR3aa: CSVDRRQGLNTEAFF; CDR3nt: TGCAGCGTTGACAGACGACAGGGTCTGAACACTGAAGCTTTCTTT
abundance: NA; d_gene: NA; v_gene: TRBV7-8; j_gene: TRBJ1-2; CDR3aa: CASSFRDNDYGYTF; CDR3nt: TGTGCCAGCAGCTTCCGGGACAATGACTATGGCTACACCTTC
abundance: NA; d_gene: TRBD1; v_gene: TRBV27; j_gene: TRBJ2-2; CDR3aa: CASSRTGIGMGELFF; CDR3nt: TGTGCCAGCAGTCGGACAGGGATTGGGATGGGGGAGCTGTTTTTT
abundance: once; d_gene: TRBD1; v_gene: TRBV5-4; j_gene: TRBJ1-4; CDR3aa: CASSLTGAEEKLFF; CDR3nt: TGTGCCAGCAGCTTGACAGGGGCGGAGGAAAAACTGTTTTTT
abundance: NA; d_gene: NA; v_gene: TRBV4-1; j_gene: TRBJ2-3; CDR3aa: CASSQGLRRGLASTDTQYF; CDR3nt: TGCGCCAGCAGCCAAGGCTTAAGGCGGGGACTCGCGAGCACAGATACGCAGTATTTT
abundance: NA; d_gene: NA; v_gene: TRBV4-2; j_gene: TRBJ2-7; CDR3aa: CASSRPDRNGYEQYF; CDR3nt: TGTGCCAGCAGTCGTCCAGACAGGAACGGCTACGAGCAGTACTTC
abundance: NA; d_gene: TRBD2; v_gene: TRBV5-4; j_gene: TRBJ2-1; CDR3aa: CASSGRTSGTNEQFF; CDR3nt: TGTGCCAGCAGCGGCCGGACTAGCGGGACTAATGAGCAGTTCTTC
abundance: NA; d_gene: TRBD1; v_gene: TRBV6-5; j_gene: TRBJ1-2; CDR3aa: CASSYPGGYGYTF; CDR3nt: TGTGCCAGCAGTTACCCAGGGGGCTATGGCTACACCTTC
abundance: NA; d_gene: TRBD1; v_gene: TRBV7-2; j_gene: TRBJ1-5; CDR3aa: CASSWTGEIGPQHF; CDR3nt: TGTGCCAGCAGTTGGACAGGGGAAATCGGGCCCCAGCATTTT
abundance: NA; d_gene: TRBD1; v_gene: TRBV10-3; j_gene: TRBJ2-3; CDR3aa: CAISDGTGGVDTQYF; CDR3nt: TGTGCCATCAGTGACGGGACAGGGGGCGTAGATACGCAGTATTTT
abundance: NA; d_gene: TRBD1; v_gene: TRBV2; j_gene: TRBJ2-3; CDR3aa: CASSFTGGTDTQYF; CDR3nt: TGTGCCAGCAGCTTCACAGGGGGCACAGATACGCAGTATTTT
abundance: once; d_gene: NA; v_gene: TRBV5-1; j_gene: TRBJ2-5; CDR3aa: CASSLGTVVSWETQYF; CDR3nt: TGCGCCAGCAGCTTGGGGACAGTCGTTTCTTGGGAGACCCAGTACTTC
abundance: NA; d_gene: NA; v_gene: TRBV2; j_gene: TRBJ1-1; CDR3aa: CASSARRANTEAFF; CDR3nt: TGTGCCAGCAGTGCCCGCCGAGCCAACACTGAAGCTTTCTTT
abundance: NA; d_gene: TRBD1; v_gene: TRBV6-1; j_gene: TRBJ2-6; CDR3aa: CASSQGASGANVLTF; CDR3nt: TGTGCCAGCTCACAGGGGGCCTCTGGGGCCAACGTCCTGACTTTC
abundance: few; d_gene: NA; v_gene: TRBV6-5; j_gene: TRBJ1-1; CDR3aa: CASSIRDKNTEAFF; CDR3nt: TGTGCCAGCAGTATCCGGGACAAGAACACTGAAGCTTTCTTT
abundance: NA; d_gene: NA; v_gene: TRBV19; j_gene: TRBJ1-1; CDR3aa: CASSIDHADTEAFF; CDR3nt: TGTGCCAGTAGTATAGATCACGCGGACACTGAAGCTTTCTTT
abundance: NA; d_gene: NA; v_gene: TRBV7-2; j_gene: TRBJ2-1; CDR3aa: CASSLEQNNEQFF; CDR3nt: TGTGCCAGCAGCTTAGAACAGAACAATGAGCAGTTCTTC
abundance: NA; d_gene: NA; v_gene: TRBV11-2; j_gene: TRBJ1-2; CDR3aa: CASSSPVRGQHF; CDR3nt: TGTGCCAGCAGCTCACCGGTAAGGGGCCAGCACTTC
abundance: NA; d_gene: TRBD1; v_gene: TRBV5-1; j_gene: TRBJ1-2; CDR3aa: CASSVTGYGYTF; CDR3nt: TGCGCCAGCAGCGTGACAGGGTATGGCTACACCTTC
abundance: NA; d_gene: TRBD1; v_gene: TRBV5-8; j_gene: TRBJ2-7; CDR3aa: CASSRNPGQGYEQYF; CDR3nt: TGTGCCAGCAGCCGAAACCCGGGACAGGGCTACGAGCAGTACTTC
abundance: few; d_gene: NA; v_gene: TRBV7-9; j_gene: TRBJ2-1; CDR3aa: CASSLVVVHEQFF; CDR3nt: TGTGCCAGCAGCTTAGTGGTAGTGCATGAGCAGTTCTTC
abundance: NA; d_gene: NA; v_gene: TRBV7-9; j_gene: TRBJ2-1; CDR3aa: CASSFGTTGNEQFF; CDR3nt: TGTGCCAGCAGCTTCGGGACAACGGGAAATGAGCAGTTCTTC